Each of the 6 T cell receptor beta chains below was sequenced from the same sample in a study of blood T cells in healthy people across ages (dated by TCRdb to the mid-2010s). The library was produced with 5' RACE. The run used an Illumina HiSeq 2500. A second PCR of roughly 6 to 11 cycles was run with a J-beta primer mix and a sample-barcoded 5' primer. TCRdb trimmed the raw reads at Q25, called clones with MiXCR and kept productive beta chains. Rows are combined by CDR3 protein, so each entry shows the most common genes and DNA. The sample records about 970,000 distinct CDR3 sequences, 45% to 60% of which are singletons. The top ten constitute 20% to 25% of the sample. Sequencing used blood. Receptors originate from a woman aged 60-70 years in good health.

This chain links TRBV7-9 with TRBJ1-4; D might be TRBD1 (6 bases). Trimming took off 3 bases at V and 8 bases at J, with 13 bases between the two ends. The germline CDR1 and CDR2 sequences are SEHNR and FQNEAQ (reference sequence). This CDR3 spans 14 amino acids. The CDR3: CASSFSGGQEKLFF. CDR3 nucleotide sequence: TGTGCCAGCAGCTTCTCTGGGGGCCAGGAAAAACTGTTTTTT.

This clonotype was seen only a few times. This chain links TRBV12-3 or TRBV12-4 with TRBJ2-3; D may be TRBD1 (6 bases). The CDR3 extends over 14 amino acids. V was pared by 7 bases and J by 3 bases, with 14 bases between. The CDR3: CASKPTGTTDTQYF. The CDR3, as DNA: TGTGCCAGCAAACCTACCGGGACAACAGATACGCAGTATTTT.

About this clonotype: The germline gene is not matched at one end of the junction; a read error may be the cause. The V call is TRBV4-1, the J call TRBJ1-6; tentative D call: TRBD1 (6 bases). CDR3 length equals 18 residues. Per the germline V gene, CDR1 is MGHRA and CDR2 is YSYEKL. The CDR3 DNA follows: TGCGCCAGCAGCCAAGGGCGGGCCGTCGGGGGCTATAATTTACCCCTCCACTTT. This translates into CASSQGRAVGGYNLPLHF.

The V call is TRBV7-3, the J call TRBJ2-5; 8 bases line up with TRBD2. The germline V gene encodes CDR1 SGHTA and CDR2 FQGTGA. V lost 3 bases, J lost 0 bases, and 12 bases stayed unmatched. The CDR3 has 18 residues. The CDR3 nucleotides are TGTGCCAGCAGCTTCATACTAGCGGAAACAGAGAACCAAGAGACCCAGTACTTC. This translates into CASSFILAETENQETQYF.

This clonotype was detected only a few times. CDR3 sequence reads: CASSFSGYNTDTQYF. The CDR3 bases are TGTGCCAGCAGTTTTTCGGGATATAACACAGATACGCAGTATTTT. The rearrangement links TRBV12-3 or TRBV12-4 to TRBJ2-3; D possibly corresponds to TRBD2 (5 bases). Between the trimmed V and J ends, which lost 3 bases and 2 bases, there was a span of 12 bases. The CDR3 is 15 residues long.

The rearrangement links TRBV9 to TRBJ2-6, with 11 bases aligning to TRBD1. CDR1 and CDR2 (germline): SGDLS, YYNGEE. V shed 0 bases and J 0 bases; nucleotides not matched to a gene: 8. This CDR3 contains 20 residues. CDR3 sequence: CASSVANGQGAYSGANVLTF. The DNA for the CDR3 is TGTGCCAGCAGCGTAGCCAATGGACAGGGGGCATACTCTGGGGCCAACGTCCTGACTTTC.